This T cell receptor (beta chain) stems from a study of blood T cell repertoires in COVID-19. V lost 2 bases and J lost 3, with 14 bases in between. The length of the CDR3 is 15 residues. CDR1 is SGHTA, CDR2 FQGNSA, per germline. The assay was immunoSEQ multiplex PCR, and TCRdb's table has in-frame clones only and misses some. The profile shows 100,000 to 150,000 clones, less than 75% of them singletons. This TCR was sampled from a human donor with acute or convalescent COVID-19. The donor label of this sample is uncertain. Sequences were obtained from peripheral blood. The chain joins TRBV7-2 to TRBJ2-7; a weak D match, TRBD2 (6 bases). CDR3: CASSLSGDRNYEQYF. In DNA form, the CDR3 reads TGTGCCAGCAGCTTATCGGGAGACAGAAACTACGAGCAGTACTTC.